This is a list of T cell receptor beta chains from one sample in a study of blood T cell repertoires in COVID-19. The data were produced by immunoSEQ multiplex PCR, yet TCRdb's version contains in-frame clones alone and is incomplete. This table holds under 100,000 clones, over 80% found once. Material: peripheral blood. The receptors shown here come from a woman aged 70-85 years with active or convalescent COVID-19. CDR3s include the opening cysteine and the closing phenylalanine or tryptophan. A D gene is named only where the DNA matches it firmly. Some rows have no size entry. The others give once, few or many, or a class for an expanded clone.

V gene: TRBV7-9
J gene: TRBJ2-7
D gene: TRBD1
clone size: few
CDR3 DNA: TGTGCCAGCAGCTTAGGGACAGGAGCCTACGAGCAGTACTTC
CDR3 protein: CASSLGTGAYEQYF

V gene: TRBV4-1
J gene: TRBJ2-2
D gene: NA
clone size: NA
CDR3 DNA: TGCGCCAGCAGCGAGAGAGCCGAGAACACCGGGGAGCTGTTTTTT
CDR3 protein: CASSERAENTGELFF

V gene: TRBV28
J gene: TRBJ1-1
D gene: NA
clone size: NA
CDR3 DNA: TGTGCCAGCAGTCCACCAGGGACTATGAACACTGAAGCTTTCTTT
CDR3 protein: CASSPPGTMNTEAFF

V gene: TRBV15
J gene: TRBJ1-5
D gene: NA
clone size: NA
CDR3 DNA: TGTGCCACCAGCAGACTTGTCACTCTCGGGAGTCAGCCCCAGCATTTT
CDR3 protein: CATSRLVTLGSQPQHF

V gene: TRBV13
J gene: TRBJ2-4
D gene: NA
clone size: once
CDR3 DNA: TGTGCCAGCAGCTTAGGGTTAGTAGGGGTGGCCAAAAACATTCAGTACTTC
CDR3 protein: CASSLGLVGVAKNIQYF

V gene: TRBV7-2
J gene: TRBJ2-3
D gene: NA
clone size: NA
CDR3 DNA: TGTGCCAGCAGCGATCGGGGTACGACGGGGGATACGCAGTATTTT
CDR3 protein: CASSDRGTTGDTQYF

V gene: TRBV7-9
J gene: TRBJ1-5
D gene: TRBD1
clone size: once
CDR3 DNA: TGTGCCAGCAGCCAGGGGGATGGAAATAGCAATCAGCCCCAGCATTTT
CDR3 protein: CASSQGDGNSNQPQHF

V gene: TRBV6-6
J gene: TRBJ1-4
D gene: TRBD1
clone size: once
CDR3 DNA: TGTGCCAGCACCGGACAGGGGGCGGAAAATGAAAAACTGTTTTTT
CDR3 protein: CASTGQGAENEKLFF

V gene: TRBV6-5
J gene: TRBJ1-4
D gene: NA
clone size: NA
CDR3 DNA: TGTGCCAGCAGCGAGAGGGTCGATGTGCAGTTTTTT
CDR3 protein: CASSERVDVQFF

V gene: TRBV21-1
J gene: TRBJ1-2
D gene: NA
clone size: NA
CDR3 DNA: TGTGCCAGCTTCGGGGGGGACTATGGCTACACCTTC
CDR3 protein: CASFGGDYGYTF

V gene: TRBV28
J gene: TRBJ2-7
D gene: NA
clone size: few
CDR3 DNA: TGTGCCAGCAGCCGGACTTACGAGCAGTACTTC
CDR3 protein: CASSRTYEQYF

V gene: TRBV7-2
J gene: TRBJ2-7
D gene: TRBD2
clone size: NA
CDR3 DNA: TGTGCCAGCAGCCCGCGGGACTATAATTCCTACGAGCAGTACTTC
CDR3 protein: CASSPRDYNSYEQYF

V gene: TRBV18
J gene: TRBJ1-2
D gene: TRBD1
clone size: NA
CDR3 DNA: TGTGCCAGCTCACCAAGGGACAGGGAAAGATCTGGCTACACCTTC
CDR3 protein: CASSPRDRERSGYTF

V gene: TRBV6-6
J gene: TRBJ1-1
D gene: TRBD1
clone size: NA
CDR3 DNA: TGTGCCAGCAACCCGACAGGGGGAGAAGCTTTCTTT
CDR3 protein: CASNPTGGEAFF

V gene: TRBV9
J gene: TRBJ2-5
D gene: NA
clone size: NA
CDR3 DNA: TGTGCCAGCAGCGCACAGGGTTGGGACCAAGAGACCCAGTACTTC
CDR3 protein: CASSAQGWDQETQYF

V gene: TRBV5-1
J gene: TRBJ2-3
D gene: TRBD2
clone size: NA
CDR3 DNA: TGCGCCAGCAGCTTGATGATAGCGGGGGATACAGATACGCAGTATTTT
CDR3 protein: CASSLMIAGDTDTQYF

V gene: TRBV10-3
J gene: TRBJ1-1
D gene: TRBD1
clone size: NA
CDR3 DNA: TGTGCCATCAGAATTACAGGGGACACTGAAGCTTTCTTT
CDR3 protein: CAIRITGDTEAFF

V gene: TRBV3-1/TRBV3-2
J gene: TRBJ1-1
D gene: NA
clone size: few
CDR3 DNA: TGTGCCAGCAGCCCCGGGGTGAACACTGAAGCTTTCTTT
CDR3 protein: CASSPGVNTEAFF

V gene: TRBV5-4
J gene: TRBJ1-4
D gene: TRBD1
clone size: NA
CDR3 DNA: TGTGCCAGCAGCAGGGACAGGGGGCAAGCTAATGAAAAACTGTTTTTT
CDR3 protein: CASSRDRGQANEKLFF

V gene: TRBV28
J gene: TRBJ1-1
D gene: TRBD1
clone size: NA
CDR3 DNA: TGTGCCAGCAGCAATCGAAGATGGGACAGGGGGAACACTGAAGCTTTCTTT
CDR3 protein: CASSNRRWDRGNTEAFF

V gene: TRBV6-5
J gene: TRBJ2-7
D gene: NA
clone size: NA
CDR3 DNA: TGTGCCAGCAGCCAGCGGGACACTGAGTACGAGCAGTACTTC
CDR3 protein: CASSQRDTEYEQYF

V gene: TRBV12-3/TRBV12-4
J gene: TRBJ2-7
D gene: TRBD1
clone size: NA
CDR3 DNA: TGTGCCAGCAGTTTAGGGACAGGTGAGCAGTACTTC
CDR3 protein: CASSLGTGEQYF

V gene: TRBV7-2
J gene: TRBJ2-5
D gene: TRBD2
clone size: NA
CDR3 DNA: TGTGCCAGCAGCTTAGCTGGGACGGGACTAGCGGGTCGTAAAGAGACCCAGTACTTC
CDR3 protein: CASSLAGTGLAGRKETQYF

V gene: TRBV7-8
J gene: TRBJ2-7
D gene: NA
clone size: NA
CDR3 DNA: TGTGCCAGCAGCTTAGGTTATAGGTCTAGTTCCTACGAGCAGTACTTC
CDR3 protein: CASSLGYRSSSYEQYF

V gene: TRBV3-1/TRBV3-2
J gene: TRBJ1-1
D gene: NA
clone size: NA
CDR3 DNA: TGTGCCAGCAGCCAAAGTACACAACCGAACACTGAAGCTTTCTTT
CDR3 protein: CASSQSTQPNTEAFF

V gene: TRBV6-2/TRBV6-3
J gene: TRBJ1-6
D gene: NA
clone size: once
CDR3 DNA: TGTGCCAGCACCCCCGCAGGGCGGAATTCACCCCTCCACTTT
CDR3 protein: CASTPAGRNSPLHF

V gene: TRBV24-1
J gene: TRBJ2-3
D gene: NA
clone size: NA
CDR3 DNA: TGTGCCACCAGACCGGATTCAGGGCCCGATACGCAGTATTTT
CDR3 protein: CATRPDSGPDTQYF

V gene: TRBV23-1
J gene: TRBJ1-2
D gene: NA
clone size: NA
CDR3 DNA: TGCGCCAGCAGTCAATTCGTCTCAGATGGCTACACCTTC
CDR3 protein: CASSQFVSDGYTF

V gene: TRBV6-5
J gene: TRBJ1-1
D gene: NA
clone size: NA
CDR3 DNA: TGTGCCAGCACGCGAGGGAACACTGAAGCTTTCTTT
CDR3 protein: CASTRGNTEAFF

V gene: TRBV5-1
J gene: TRBJ2-2
D gene: TRBD1
clone size: NA
CDR3 DNA: TGCGCCAGCAGCATAACCGGGACAGGGTCATCCGGGGAGCTGTTTTTT
CDR3 protein: CASSITGTGSSGELFF

V gene: TRBV19
J gene: TRBJ2-3
D gene: NA
clone size: NA
CDR3 DNA: TGTGCCAGTAGGCAGGACAGACAAAGCACAGATACGCAGTATTTT
CDR3 protein: CASRQDRQSTDTQYF

V gene: TRBV25-1
J gene: TRBJ1-6
D gene: TRBD1
clone size: NA
CDR3 DNA: TGTGCCAGCGGACAGGCTTCACCCCTCCACTTT
CDR3 protein: CASGQASPLHF

V gene: TRBV3-1/TRBV3-2
J gene: TRBJ1-1
D gene: NA
clone size: NA
CDR3 DNA: TGTGCCAGCAGCCAAGTGGGGCTGGGCACTGAAGCTTTCTTT
CDR3 protein: CASSQVGLGTEAFF

V gene: TRBV2
J gene: TRBJ2-1
D gene: TRBD2
clone size: NA
CDR3 DNA: TGTGCCAGCAGGGCTAGCGGGGTTTACAATGAGCAGTTCTTC
CDR3 protein: CASRASGVYNEQFF

V gene: TRBV28
J gene: TRBJ1-3
D gene: NA
clone size: few
CDR3 DNA: TGTGCCAGCAGTGCAAGGGGTGGCCGGGCCTCTGGAAACACCATATATTTT
CDR3 protein: CASSARGGRASGNTIYF

V gene: TRBV27
J gene: TRBJ2-3
D gene: TRBD2
clone size: NA
CDR3 DNA: TGTGCCAGCGCTGGGCGGGGGACAGATACGCAGTATTTT
CDR3 protein: CASAGRGTDTQYF

V gene: TRBV5-1
J gene: TRBJ2-1
D gene: NA
clone size: NA
CDR3 DNA: TGCGCCAGCAGCTTGGCCCAGGGTTGGGACAATGAGCAGTTCTTC
CDR3 protein: CASSLAQGWDNEQFF

V gene: TRBV6-5
J gene: TRBJ2-2
D gene: TRBD1
clone size: NA
CDR3 DNA: TGTGCCAGCAGTAGGACAGGGGGCACCGGGGAGCTGTTTTTT
CDR3 protein: CASSRTGGTGELFF

V gene: TRBV19
J gene: TRBJ1-2
D gene: NA
clone size: NA
CDR3 DNA: TGTGCCAGTAGCCCCTCCGGGACTAACTATGGCTACACCTTC
CDR3 protein: CASSPSGTNYGYTF

V gene: TRBV5-4
J gene: TRBJ2-3
D gene: TRBD2
clone size: NA
CDR3 DNA: TGTGCCAGCAGCTTCCCGGGACTAGCGGGAGCGCCTAGCACAGATACGCAGTATTTT
CDR3 protein: CASSFPGLAGAPSTDTQYF

V gene: TRBV3-1/TRBV3-2
J gene: TRBJ1-1
D gene: NA
clone size: NA
CDR3 DNA: TGTGCCAGCAGCCAAGTCGTAGCTATGAACACTGAAGCTTTCTTT
CDR3 protein: CASSQVVAMNTEAFF

V gene: TRBV29-1
J gene: TRBJ1-1
D gene: TRBD1
clone size: NA
CDR3 DNA: TGCAGCGGTCGACAGGGGGTGAACACTGAAGCTTTCTTT
CDR3 protein: CSGRQGVNTEAFF

V gene: TRBV5-4
J gene: TRBJ2-3
D gene: TRBD1
clone size: NA
CDR3 DNA: TGTGCCAGCAGCGGACGGACAGGGGGCACAGATACGCAGTATTTT
CDR3 protein: CASSGRTGGTDTQYF

V gene: TRBV2
J gene: TRBJ1-5
D gene: NA
clone size: few
CDR3 DNA: TGTGCCAGCAGTCCTGACAGGAGTAACAATCAGCCCCAGCATTTT
CDR3 protein: CASSPDRSNNQPQHF

V gene: TRBV19
J gene: TRBJ2-7
D gene: NA
clone size: once
CDR3 DNA: TGTGCCAGTAGTAGGAGCGGTAGCTCCTACGAGCAGTACTTC
CDR3 protein: CASSRSGSSYEQYF

V gene: TRBV18
J gene: TRBJ1-1
D gene: TRBD1
clone size: NA
CDR3 DNA: TGTGCCAGCTCACCAACACAGGGGAGAACTGAAGCTTTCTTT
CDR3 protein: CASSPTQGRTEAFF

V gene: TRBV10-3
J gene: TRBJ2-1
D gene: NA
clone size: NA
CDR3 DNA: TGTGCCATCAGTGAGTCGGGCAGGTATCGGGGCAATGAGCAGTTCTTC
CDR3 protein: CAISESGRYRGNEQFF

V gene: TRBV6-6
J gene: TRBJ2-5
D gene: TRBD2
clone size: NA
CDR3 DNA: TGTGCCAGCAGATGGACTAGCGGAGGGGGCGAAGAGACCCAGTACTTC
CDR3 protein: CASRWTSGGGEETQYF